The 4 T cell receptor beta chains reported below all come from one sample, sequenced in a study of cytomegalovirus exposure and HLA in healthy donors. The PCR used 60 Vbeta and 13 Jbeta primers. Assay: immunoSEQ multiplex PCR; the TCRdb copy retains only in-frame clones and omits some. The sample has approximately 100,000 clones; 60% to 65% are singletons. Sequenced: PBMCs. These receptors all come from a human donor in good health.

The V call is TRBV5-4, the J call TRBJ2-7; 9 bases are a match to TRBD2. Per the germline V gene, CDR1 is SGHNT and CDR2 is YYREEE (reference sequence). There are 15 residues in the CDR3. The V gene end was trimmed by 1 base and the J gene end by 2 bases; junction bases not matched to a gene: 4. Here the CDR3 reads CASSLWRGGTYEQYF. As DNA, the CDR3 is TGTGCCAGCAGCTTGTGGCGGGGGGGCACCTACGAGCAGTACTTC. Drawing the rest from reference TRBV5-4 and TRBJ2-7, the complete variable domain is ETGVTQSPTHLIKTRGQQVTLRCSSQSGHNTVSWYQQALGQGPQFIFQYYREEENGRGNFPPRFSGLQFPNYSSELNVNALELDDSALYLCASSLWRGGTYEQYFGPGTRLTVT.

As DNA, the CDR3 is TGTGCCAGCAGATCAGGGACTAGGTACACCGGGGAGCTGTTTTTT. Encoded protein: CASRSGTRYTGELFF. The chain joins TRBV6-5 to TRBJ2-2, with TRBD2 identical over 8 bases. This CDR3 has 15 residues. Germline V lookup: CDR1 MNHEY, CDR2 SVGAGI. After removal of 6 bases from V and 3 bases from J, the junction contained 6 bases not matched to a gene.

The chain carries TRBV7-6 and TRBJ2-7; D is perhaps TRBD1 (8 bases). Germline V gives CDR1 SGHVS, CDR2 FNYEAQ. V was clipped by 5 bases and J by 2 bases, with 19 bases between them. This CDR3 is 16 amino acids long. The CDR3 DNA is TGTGCCAGCAGCCCCCGAGCGGGGACAGGCACCTACGAGCAGTACTTC. Its protein is CASSPRAGTGTYEQYF. Full variable domain (outside the CDR3, taken from reference TRBV7-6 and TRBJ2-7): GAGVSQSPRYKVTKRGQDVALRCDPISGHVSLYWYRQALGQGPEFLTYFNYEAQQDKSGLPNDRFSAERPEGSISTLTIQRTEQRDSAMYRCASSPRAGTGTYEQYFGPGTRLTVT.

The chain is built from TRBV5-6 and TRBJ2-5; TRBD1 matches at 7 bases. V was clipped by 4 bases and J by 2 bases; unmatched bases: 2. CDR1 and CDR2 (germline): SGHDT, YYEEEE. The CDR3 spans 13 residues. The CDR3 DNA follows: TGTGCCAGCAGCAGGGACAGTCAAGAGACCCAGTACTTC. Translated: CASSRDSQETQYF.